The 4 T cell receptor beta chains below come from one sample, sequenced in a study of CD8+CD57+ T cells in acquired aplastic anemia. Template material for TCR beta VDJ and CDR3 profiling consisted of genomic DNA. TCRdb independently ran MiXCR on the reads; one entry per CDR3 protein. The table shows about 150,000 distinct CDR3 sequences, with 40% to 65% occurring only once. The authors sequenced patients whose flow cytometry had shown CD8+CD57+ cell expansion. The sequenced sample was sorted CD4+, CD8+, or CD8+CD57+ T cells (not recorded which) from PBMCs. The receptors come from a human donor with aplastic anemia.

In this sample, this clonotype turned up once. Likely a read error: the CDR3 ends without its conserved phenylalanine or tryptophan. The rearrangement uses TRBV2 and TRBJ2-7; D gene uncertain. The CDR3 length is 12 residues. Germline CDR1 reads SNHLY; CDR2 reads FYNNEI. CDR3 bases: TGCGCCAGCAGCATACCGATCTACGAGCAGTACTCC. Its translation: CASSIPIYEQYS.

The chain uses TRBV5-6 and TRBJ2-2; TRBD2 aligns across 9 bases. Germline V gene sequence: CDR1 SGHDT, CDR2 YYEEEE. This CDR3 has 16 amino acids. The junction had 6 bases not matched to a gene; V was cut back by 2 bases and J by 4 bases. The CDR3 DNA sequence: TGTGCCAGCAGCTTAGATCGGCGGGGGGGCACCGGGGAGCTGTTTTTT. Protein sequence: CASSLDRRGGTGELFF.

The chain recombines TRBV24-1 with TRBJ2-3; D not resolved. In germline, CDR1 is KGHDR, CDR2 SFDVKD. CDR3 length: 16 amino acids. V lost 1 base to trimming and J lost 5 bases, with 15 bases between them. The CDR3 region is CATSDLEVGGRDTQYF. In DNA, the CDR3 is TGTGCCACCAGTGATTTAGAAGTCGGTGGAAGAGATACGCAGTATTTT.

This chain joins TRBV6-5 and TRBJ2-5, with TRBD1 as a possible D gene (5 bases). The V end lost 8 bases, the J end lost 4 bases, and 11 bases lay between the germline ends. Germline CDR1 reads MNHEY; CDR2 reads SVGAGI. The CDR3 totals 12 residues. CDR3 sequence reads: CASGQGAETQYF. The CDR3 DNA reads TGTGCCAGCGGCCAGGGTGCAGAGACCCAGTACTTC.